This T cell receptor beta chain was obtained from a study of identifying expanded T cells in peripheral blood. The ends were cut back, 0 bases at V and 5 bases at J, with 20 bases in the middle. The CDR3 is 18 residues long. Germline V gene data show CDR1 as LGHNA and CDR2 as YNFKEQ. Some clones are missing from TCRdb's copy, which holds only in-frame ones; the method was immunoSEQ multiplex PCR. This sample yields roughly 120,000 clones, of which around 90% are seen a single time; 7.5% to 9.5% belongs to the top ten. The V gene is TRBV4-2, the J gene TRBJ2-1, with D maybe TRBD2 (6 bases). The TCR originated in a person between 18 and 69 years old in good health. Sequencing was done on a sample of blood. CDR3 in DNA: TGTGCCAGCAGCCAAGATCAAGGAGGCCGGACTAACGACAATGAGCAGTTCTTC. Protein sequence: CASSQDQGGRTNDNEQFF.